This T cell receptor (beta chain) was captured in a study of blood T cell repertoires in COVID-19. As originally analysed: Scientists estimated how many nucleated cells there were by amplifying reference gene primers. Assay used: immunoSEQ multiplex PCR; TCRdb lists only in-frame clones, some missing. That table gives V, J and clone size, and the DNA gave D and trimming. Of 200,000 to 250,000 clones in the sample, 82% were seen once. This study enrolled people aged about 18 to 100 from about 26 US geographic areas. Grouping used clinical history reported by participants in a survey and questionnaire. CDR1 and CDR2 from the germline V gene are GTSNPN and SVGIG (reference sequence). CDR3 length: 11 residues. V was trimmed by 5 bases and J by 6 bases, leaving 10 bases between them. In this sample, this clone turned up once.

The specimen sequenced was PBMCs or T cells enriched from blood (not recorded which). This TCR was recovered from a woman in her sixties who had recovered from COVID-19. The chain is built from TRBV30 and TRBJ1-2, with D hard to call. The chain's CDR3 is CAWEAGNGYTF. In DNA, the CDR3 is TGTGCCTGGGAGGCCGGGAATGGCTACACCTTC.